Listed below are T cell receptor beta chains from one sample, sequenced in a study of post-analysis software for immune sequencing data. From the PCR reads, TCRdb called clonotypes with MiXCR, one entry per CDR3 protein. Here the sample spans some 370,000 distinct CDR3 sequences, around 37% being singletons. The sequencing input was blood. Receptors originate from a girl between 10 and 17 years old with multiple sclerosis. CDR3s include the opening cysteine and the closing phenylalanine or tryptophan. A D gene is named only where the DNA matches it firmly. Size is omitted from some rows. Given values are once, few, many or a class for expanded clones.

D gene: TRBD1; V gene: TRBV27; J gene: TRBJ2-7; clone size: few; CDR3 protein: CASPSSRDRSYEQYF; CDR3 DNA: TGTGCCAGCCCATCGTCTCGGGACAGATCCTACGAGCAGTACTTC
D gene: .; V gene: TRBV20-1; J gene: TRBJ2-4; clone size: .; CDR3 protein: CSARDPALAKNIQYF; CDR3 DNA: TGCAGTGCTAGAGATCCTGCCCTAGCCAAAAACATTCAGTACTTC
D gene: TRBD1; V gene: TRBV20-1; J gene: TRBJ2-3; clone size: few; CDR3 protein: CSASGGRTDTQYF; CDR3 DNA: TGCAGTGCTTCAGGGGGTAGAACAGATACGCAGTATTTT
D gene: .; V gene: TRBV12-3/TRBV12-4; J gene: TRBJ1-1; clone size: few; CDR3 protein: CASRGTANTEAFF; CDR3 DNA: TGTGCCAGCCGGGGCACAGCTAACACTGAAGCTTTCTTT
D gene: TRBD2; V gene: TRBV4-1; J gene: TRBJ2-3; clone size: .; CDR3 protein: CASSYGLAGITDTQYF; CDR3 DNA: TGCGCCAGCAGCTACGGACTAGCGGGAATCACAGATACGCAGTATTTT
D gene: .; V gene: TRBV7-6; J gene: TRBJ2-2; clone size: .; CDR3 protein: CASSYTGHTNTGELFF; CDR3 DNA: TGTGCCAGCAGCTACACGGGACACACGAACACCGGGGAGCTGTTTTTT
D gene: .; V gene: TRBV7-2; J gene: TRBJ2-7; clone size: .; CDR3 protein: CASSPNLSYEQYF; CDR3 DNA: TGTGCCAGCAGCCCCAACTTGAGCTACGAGCAGTACTTC
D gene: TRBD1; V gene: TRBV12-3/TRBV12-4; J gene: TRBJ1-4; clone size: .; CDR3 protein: CPSRPRGQINEKLFF; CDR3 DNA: TGTCCCAGCAGGCCCCGGGGACAGATAAATGAAAAACTGTTTTTT
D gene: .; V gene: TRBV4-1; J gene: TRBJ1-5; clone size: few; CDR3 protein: CASSQEPGAQPQHF; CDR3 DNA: TGCGCCAGCAGCCAAGAGCCAGGGGCTCAGCCCCAGCATTTT
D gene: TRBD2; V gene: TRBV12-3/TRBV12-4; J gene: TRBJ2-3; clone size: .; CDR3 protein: CACSQRGLALDTQYF; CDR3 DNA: TGTGCCTGCAGCCAACGGGGACTAGCGCTAGATACGCAGTATTTT
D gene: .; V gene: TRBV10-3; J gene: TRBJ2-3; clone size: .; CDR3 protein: CARPASPTDTQYF; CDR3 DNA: TGTGCCCGACCGGCTAGCCCCACAGATACGCAGTATTTT
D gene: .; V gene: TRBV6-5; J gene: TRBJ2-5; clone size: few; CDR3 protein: CASSYGGLLYQETQYF; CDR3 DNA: TGTGCCAGCAGTTACGGAGGACTCCTATACCAAGAGACCCAGTACTTC